This T cell receptor beta chain appears in the sequencing data of a study of cytomegalovirus exposure and HLA in healthy donors. Broader study findings: Association with HLA alleles at 0.05 false discovery rate was found for 15,000 or so TCR beta sequences in a later analysis.

With 5 bases clipped from V and 5 bases from J, the junction kept 11 bases outside the gene matches. The CDR3 has 16 residues. In germline, CDR1 is SGHTA, CDR2 FQGNSA. This clone turned up a few times. Its antigen remains unidentified. Primers for the PCR totalled 60 Vbeta and 13 Jbeta. The table came from immunoSEQ multiplex PCR; TCRdb's copy has only in-frame clones and leaves some out. The profile shows approximately 75,000 clones, about 79% of them singletons. Sequencing input: PBMCs. The rearrangement joins TRBV7-2 to TRBJ2-2, with 7 bases matching TRBD2. This receptor was taken from an older man in good health and CMV-seropositive. CDR3 sequence reads: CASSRRLAGSTGELFF. In nucleotides, the CDR3 is TGTGCCAGCAGCCGAAGACTAGCAGGATCGACCGGGGAGCTGTTTTTT.